The rows below give T cell receptor beta chains drawn from one sample of a study of regulatory T cells in long-lasting Graves disease. TCRdb processed the multiplex PCR reads anew with MiXCR; each CDR3 protein has one entry. The repertoire consists of roughly 380,000 distinct CDR3 sequences, with 15% occurring once and the leading ten covering over 20%. The material sequenced was peripheral blood mononuclear cells (PBMCs), taken at new diagnosis, from a patient treated with antithyroid drugs. Receptors were obtained from a female donor with Graves disease. Each CDR3 is given with its conserved first and last residue. D genes are given only for firm matches. Clone size is not always given. Where it is, it says once, few, many or a class for expanded clones.

j_gene: TRBJ1-1
len: 14
d_gene: TRBD1
v_gene: TRBV2
abundance: -
CDR3nt: TGTGCCAGCAGCTATTTACAGGGGGCCCCTGAAGCTTTCTTT
CDR3aa: CASSYLQGAPEAFF

j_gene: TRBJ2-3
len: 14
d_gene: TRBD2
v_gene: TRBV30
abundance: many
CDR3nt: TGTGCCTGGAGAGTCATTAGCGGGGACCCTACGCAGTATTTT
CDR3aa: CAWRVISGDPTQYF

j_gene: TRBJ1-2
len: 15
d_gene: -
v_gene: TRBV10-2
abundance: -
CDR3nt: TGCGCCAGCAGTGGGGGGGTTGGACAGACCTATGGCTACACCTTC
CDR3aa: CASSGGVGQTYGYTF

j_gene: TRBJ1-2
len: 16
d_gene: -
v_gene: TRBV7-2
abundance: -
CDR3nt: TGTGCCAGCACCATTCAGGAGGCAGAGCCTAACTATGGCTACACCTTC
CDR3aa: CASTIQEAEPNYGYTF

j_gene: TRBJ2-3
len: 15
d_gene: -
v_gene: TRBV4-1
abundance: many
CDR3nt: TGCGCCAGCAGCCAACGGCGGAGGGGGCTATATACGCAGTATTTT
CDR3aa: CASSQRRRGLYTQYF

j_gene: TRBJ2-1
len: 12
d_gene: -
v_gene: TRBV11-2
abundance: many
CDR3nt: TGTGCCAGCAGACCAAGCGTAAATGAGCAGTTCTTC
CDR3aa: CASRPSVNEQFF

j_gene: TRBJ1-1
len: 14
d_gene: -
v_gene: TRBV6-2/TRBV6-3
abundance: many
CDR3nt: TGTGCCAGCAGTCACCGACAGATGAACACTGAAGCTTTCTTT
CDR3aa: CASSHRQMNTEAFF

j_gene: TRBJ2-3
len: 16
d_gene: -
v_gene: TRBV7-2
abundance: many
CDR3nt: TGTGCCAGCAGCTTAGTTGGCCCGGGCTCCCCAGATACGCAGTATTTT
CDR3aa: CASSLVGPGSPDTQYF

j_gene: TRBJ2-1
len: 8
d_gene: -
v_gene: TRBV10-1
abundance: few
CDR3nt: TGCGCCAGCAGTGAAGGTATCTTC
CDR3aa: CASSEGIF

j_gene: TRBJ1-1
len: 16
d_gene: -
v_gene: TRBV15
abundance: -
CDR3nt: TGTGCCACCAGCAGGACGTCCGGGGCTACGAACACTGAAGCTTTCTTT
CDR3aa: CATSRTSGATNTEAFF

j_gene: TRBJ1-2
len: 15
d_gene: -
v_gene: TRBV13
abundance: many
CDR3nt: TGTGCCAGCAGCGCAGTACGGGCAGGGTGGTATGGCTACACCTTC
CDR3aa: CASSAVRAGWYGYTF

j_gene: TRBJ1-1
len: 14
d_gene: TRBD1
v_gene: TRBV2
abundance: many
CDR3nt: TGTGCCAGCAGCCGACAGGGGGGAGACACTGAAGCTTTCTTT
CDR3aa: CASSRQGGDTEAFF

j_gene: TRBJ2-3
len: 14
d_gene: TRBD1
v_gene: TRBV7-9
abundance: many
CDR3nt: TGTGCCAGCAGCCCCGGACAGGGGACAGATACGCAGTATTTT
CDR3aa: CASSPGQGTDTQYF

j_gene: TRBJ2-5
len: 13
d_gene: TRBD1
v_gene: TRBV7-9
abundance: many
CDR3nt: TGTGCCAGCAGCTTGGGACAGCAAGAGACCCAGTACTTC
CDR3aa: CASSLGQQETQYF

j_gene: TRBJ2-6
len: 16
d_gene: TRBD1
v_gene: TRBV12-3/TRBV12-4
abundance: many
CDR3nt: TGTGCCAGCAGCAGGGACAGGGGAGTTGGGGCCAACGTCCTGACTTTC
CDR3aa: CASSRDRGVGANVLTF

j_gene: TRBJ1-5
len: 15
d_gene: -
v_gene: TRBV6-1
abundance: -
CDR3nt: TGTGCCAGCAGTGAAGAAGGAGGGAGGTACCAGCCCCAGCATTTT
CDR3aa: CASSEEGGRYQPQHF

j_gene: TRBJ2-1
len: 14
d_gene: -
v_gene: TRBV27
abundance: few
CDR3nt: TGTGCCAGCAGCCCGCCAGCGCAGACCAATGAGCAGTTCTTC
CDR3aa: CASSPPAQTNEQFF

j_gene: TRBJ1-1
len: 16
d_gene: -
v_gene: TRBV6-1
abundance: -
CDR3nt: TGTGCCAGCAGTAATGCTGTAGGACAACGGAACACTGAAGCTTTCTTT
CDR3aa: CASSNAVGQRNTEAFF

j_gene: TRBJ1-1
len: 14
d_gene: -
v_gene: TRBV15
abundance: -
CDR3nt: TGTGCCACCAGCAGAGTTATCGGGAACACTGAAGCTTTCTTT
CDR3aa: CATSRVIGNTEAFF

j_gene: TRBJ2-3
len: 13
d_gene: -
v_gene: TRBV11-1
abundance: many
CDR3nt: TGTGCCTCCTGGGACGGCAGCACAGATACGCAGTATTTT
CDR3aa: CASWDGSTDTQYF

j_gene: TRBJ1-2
len: 14
d_gene: -
v_gene: TRBV12-5
abundance: -
CDR3nt: TGTGCTAGTGCCCTGGACGGTTGGCCCCATGGCTACACCTTC
CDR3aa: CASALDGWPHGYTF

j_gene: TRBJ2-1
len: 14
d_gene: -
v_gene: TRBV7-9
abundance: many
CDR3nt: TGTGCCAGCAGCTTAGTCTTAGGGGTGATTGGGCAGTTCTTC
CDR3aa: CASSLVLGVIGQFF

j_gene: TRBJ2-7
len: 16
d_gene: TRBD1
v_gene: TRBV7-9
abundance: many
CDR3nt: TGTGCCAGCAGCTCTCTAAGCCGGGACAGGGGTTACGAGCAGTACTTC
CDR3aa: CASSSLSRDRGYEQYF

j_gene: TRBJ1-1
len: 14
d_gene: TRBD1
v_gene: TRBV20-1
abundance: many
CDR3nt: TGCAGTGCTAGAAGGGACAGGGGGCTCACTGAAGCTTTCTTT
CDR3aa: CSARRDRGLTEAFF

j_gene: TRBJ2-3
len: 16
d_gene: -
v_gene: TRBV18
abundance: few
CDR3nt: TGTGCCAGCTCACCATTTACAGGGACATCCACAGATACGCAGTATTTT
CDR3aa: CASSPFTGTSTDTQYF

j_gene: TRBJ2-3
len: 17
d_gene: TRBD2
v_gene: TRBV14
abundance: -
CDR3nt: TGTGCCAGCAGCCCGAGGACTAGCGGGAGGTCCACAGATACGCAGTATTTT
CDR3aa: CASSPRTSGRSTDTQYF

j_gene: TRBJ1-5
len: 16
d_gene: -
v_gene: TRBV10-3
abundance: few
CDR3nt: TGTGCCATCAGTGAGAGGGCAGGAGATAGCAATCAGCCCCAGCATTTT
CDR3aa: CAISERAGDSNQPQHF

j_gene: TRBJ1-1
len: 15
d_gene: -
v_gene: TRBV7-2
abundance: many
CDR3nt: TGTGCCAGCAGCTTAGTTGCAGGAAGTCACACTGAAGCTTTCTTT
CDR3aa: CASSLVAGSHTEAFF

j_gene: TRBJ1-4
len: 13
d_gene: -
v_gene: TRBV15
abundance: few
CDR3nt: TGTGCCACCAGCCCTCGCACCGAATTGAACCAGTTTTTT
CDR3aa: CATSPRTELNQFF

j_gene: TRBJ1-5
len: 14
d_gene: -
v_gene: TRBV2
abundance: many
CDR3nt: TGTGCCAGCAGTGATGCGGGGGCGGGACAGCCCCAGCATTTT
CDR3aa: CASSDAGAGQPQHF